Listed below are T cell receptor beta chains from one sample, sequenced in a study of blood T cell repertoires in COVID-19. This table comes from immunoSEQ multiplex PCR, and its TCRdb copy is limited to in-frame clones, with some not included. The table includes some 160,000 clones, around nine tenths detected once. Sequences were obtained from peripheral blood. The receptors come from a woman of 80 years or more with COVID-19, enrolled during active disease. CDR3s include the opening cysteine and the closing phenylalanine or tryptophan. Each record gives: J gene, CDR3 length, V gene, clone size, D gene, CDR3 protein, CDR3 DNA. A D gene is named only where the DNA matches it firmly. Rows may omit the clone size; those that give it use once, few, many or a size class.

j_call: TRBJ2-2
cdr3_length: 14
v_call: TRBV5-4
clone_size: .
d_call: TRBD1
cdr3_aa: CASSPGQGAGELFF
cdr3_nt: TGTGCCAGCAGCCCCGGACAGGGGGCCGGGGAGCTGTTTTTT

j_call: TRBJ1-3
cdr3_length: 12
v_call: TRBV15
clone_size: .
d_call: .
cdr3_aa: CATSRGSDTIYF
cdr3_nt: TGTGCCACCAGCCGAGGGAGTGACACCATATATTTT

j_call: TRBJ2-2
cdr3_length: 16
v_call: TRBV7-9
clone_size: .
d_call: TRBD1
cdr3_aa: CASSSGTGINTGELFF
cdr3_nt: TGTGCCAGCAGCTCGGGGACAGGGATAAACACCGGGGAGCTGTTTTTT

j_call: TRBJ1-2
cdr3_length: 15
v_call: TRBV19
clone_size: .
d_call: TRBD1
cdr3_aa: CASSDRGTGRYGYTF
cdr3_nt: TGTGCCAGTAGCGACCGGGGGACAGGGCGGTATGGCTACACCTTC

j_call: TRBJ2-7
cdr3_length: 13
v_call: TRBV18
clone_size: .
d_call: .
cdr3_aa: CASSPGHSYEQYF
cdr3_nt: TGTGCCAGCTCGCCGGGACACAGCTACGAGCAGTACTTC

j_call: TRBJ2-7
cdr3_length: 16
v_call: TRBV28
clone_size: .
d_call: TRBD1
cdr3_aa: CASSLGAGGVKGEQYF
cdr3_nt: TGTGCCAGCAGTTTAGGTGCAGGGGGCGTCAAGGGGGAGCAGTACTTC

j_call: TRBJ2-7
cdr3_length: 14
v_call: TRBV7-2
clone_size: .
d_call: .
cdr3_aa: CASSFLNRDHEQYF
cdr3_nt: TGTGCCAGCAGCTTTCTGAACAGGGACCACGAGCAGTACTTC

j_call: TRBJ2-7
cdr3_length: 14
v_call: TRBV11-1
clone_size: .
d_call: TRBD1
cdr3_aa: CASSPGYGQDEQYF
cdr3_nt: TGTGCCAGCAGCCCGGGGTACGGACAGGACGAGCAGTACTTC

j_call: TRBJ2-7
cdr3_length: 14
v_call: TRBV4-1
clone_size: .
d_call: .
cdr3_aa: CASSQDLRLQLQYF
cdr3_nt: TGCGCCAGCAGCCAAGATCTCCGCCTGCAGTTGCAGTACTTC

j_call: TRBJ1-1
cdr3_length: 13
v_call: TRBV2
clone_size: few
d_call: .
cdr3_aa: CASSESQGSEAFF
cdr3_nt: TGTGCCAGCAGTGAATCCCAGGGGTCTGAAGCTTTCTTT

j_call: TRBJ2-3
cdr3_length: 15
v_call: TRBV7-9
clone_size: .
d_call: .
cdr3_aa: CASSFETGRSDTQYF
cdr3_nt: TGTGCCAGCAGCTTCGAGACTGGGAGGTCAGATACGCAGTATTTT

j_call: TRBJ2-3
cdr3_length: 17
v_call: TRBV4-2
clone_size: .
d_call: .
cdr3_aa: CASSQDRSIVFPDTQYF
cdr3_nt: TGTGCCAGCAGCCAAGATCGGAGTATTGTTTTCCCAGATACGCAGTATTTT

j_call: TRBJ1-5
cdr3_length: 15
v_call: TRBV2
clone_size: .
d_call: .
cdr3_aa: CASRSLGNSNQPQHF
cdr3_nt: TGTGCCAGCAGAAGTCTCGGGAATAGCAATCAGCCCCAGCATTTT

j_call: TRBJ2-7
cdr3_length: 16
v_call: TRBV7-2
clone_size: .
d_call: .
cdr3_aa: CASSLYLGGKSYEQYF
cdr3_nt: TGTGCCAGCAGCTTATACCTTGGCGGGAAGTCCTACGAGCAGTACTTC

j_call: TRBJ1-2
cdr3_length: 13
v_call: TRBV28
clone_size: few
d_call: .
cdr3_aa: CASSSAGNYGYTF
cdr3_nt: TGTGCCAGCAGTTCCGCGGGGAACTATGGCTACACCTTC

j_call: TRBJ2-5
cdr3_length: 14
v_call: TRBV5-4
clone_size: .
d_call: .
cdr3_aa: CASSPQGGEETQYF
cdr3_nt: TGTGCCAGCAGCCCGCAGGGGGGAGAAGAGACCCAGTACTTC

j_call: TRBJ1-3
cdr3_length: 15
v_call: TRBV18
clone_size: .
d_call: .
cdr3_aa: CASSPPGLGGNTIYF
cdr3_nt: TGTGCCAGCTCACCACCGGGGCTAGGTGGAAACACCATATATTTT

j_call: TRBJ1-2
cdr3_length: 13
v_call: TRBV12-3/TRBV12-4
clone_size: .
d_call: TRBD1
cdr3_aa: CASKIQGARGYTF
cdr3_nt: TGTGCCAGCAAGATACAGGGGGCGCGTGGCTACACCTTC

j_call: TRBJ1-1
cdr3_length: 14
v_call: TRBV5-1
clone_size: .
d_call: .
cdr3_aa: CASSSQGANTEAFF
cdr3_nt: TGCGCCAGCAGCTCACAGGGTGCGAACACTGAAGCTTTCTTT

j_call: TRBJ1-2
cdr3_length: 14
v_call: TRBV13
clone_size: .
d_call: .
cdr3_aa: CASSRRTVNYGYTF
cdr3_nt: TGTGCCAGCAGCAGACGGACAGTCAACTATGGCTACACCTTC

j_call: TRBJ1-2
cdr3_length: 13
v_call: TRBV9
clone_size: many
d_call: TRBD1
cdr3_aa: CASSGLDRDGYTF
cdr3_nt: TGTGCCAGCAGCGGTCTGGACAGGGACGGCTACACCTTC

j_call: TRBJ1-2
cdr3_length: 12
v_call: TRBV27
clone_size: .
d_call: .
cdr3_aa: CASSLQGYGYTF
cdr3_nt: TGTGCCAGCAGTCTCCAGGGTTATGGCTACACCTTC

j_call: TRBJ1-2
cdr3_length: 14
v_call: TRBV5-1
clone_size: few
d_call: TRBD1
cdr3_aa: CASSLASGGVGYTF
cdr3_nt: TGCGCCAGCAGCTTGGCCTCAGGGGGCGTTGGCTACACCTTC

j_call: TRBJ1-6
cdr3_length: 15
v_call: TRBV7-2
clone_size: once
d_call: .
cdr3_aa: CASSLERSYNSPLHF
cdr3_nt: TGTGCCAGCAGCTTAGAGCGATCCTATAATTCACCCCTCCACTTT

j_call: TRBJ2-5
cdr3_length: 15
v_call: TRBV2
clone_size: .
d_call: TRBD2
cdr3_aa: CASRLAGQYQETQYF
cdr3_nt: TGTGCCAGCAGACTAGCGGGACAGTACCAAGAGACCCAGTACTTC

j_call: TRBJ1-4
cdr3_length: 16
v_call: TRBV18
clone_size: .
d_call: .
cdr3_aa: CASSPNDRVDGEKLFF
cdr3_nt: TGTGCCAGCTCACCTAATGATCGGGTGGATGGTGAAAAACTGTTTTTT

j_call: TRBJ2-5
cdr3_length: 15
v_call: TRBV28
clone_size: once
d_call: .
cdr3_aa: CASSLIQGDQETQYF
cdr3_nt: TGTGCCAGCAGTCTAATACAAGGAGACCAAGAGACCCAGTACTTC

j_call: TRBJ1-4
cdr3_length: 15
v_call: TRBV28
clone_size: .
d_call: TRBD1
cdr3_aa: CASSLYTGGKEKLFF
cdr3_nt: TGTGCCAGCAGCCTATACACAGGGGGAAAGGAAAAACTGTTTTTT

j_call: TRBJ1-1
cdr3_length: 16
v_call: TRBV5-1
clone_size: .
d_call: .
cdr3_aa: CASSFQPEVGNTEAFF
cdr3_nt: TGCGCCAGCAGCTTCCAGCCTGAGGTGGGGAACACTGAAGCTTTCTTT

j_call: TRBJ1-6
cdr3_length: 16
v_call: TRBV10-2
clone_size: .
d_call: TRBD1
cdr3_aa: CASRPGQGASNSPLHF
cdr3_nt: TGCGCCAGCAGACCCGGACAGGGGGCGAGTAATTCACCCCTCCACTTT

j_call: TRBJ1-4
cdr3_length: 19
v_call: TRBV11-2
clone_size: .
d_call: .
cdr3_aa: CASSLEGPGRVATNEKLFF
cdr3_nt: TGTGCCAGCAGCTTAGAGGGTCCGGGTCGTGTTGCAACTAATGAAAAACTGTTTTTT

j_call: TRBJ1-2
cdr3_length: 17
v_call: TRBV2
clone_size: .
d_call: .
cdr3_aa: CASSPKSNLQTNYGYTF
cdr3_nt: TGTGCCAGCTCCCCAAAATCAAATCTACAGACTAACTATGGCTACACCTTC

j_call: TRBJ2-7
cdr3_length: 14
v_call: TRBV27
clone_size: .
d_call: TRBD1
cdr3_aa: CASSRDRGPYEQYF
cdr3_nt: TGTGCCAGCAGCCGGGACAGGGGCCCCTACGAGCAGTACTTC

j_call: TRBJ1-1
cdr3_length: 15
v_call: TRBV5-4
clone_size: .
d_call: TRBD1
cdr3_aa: CASSSPGQGMTEAFF
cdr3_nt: TGTGCCAGCAGCTCCCCGGGACAGGGGATGACTGAAGCTTTCTTT

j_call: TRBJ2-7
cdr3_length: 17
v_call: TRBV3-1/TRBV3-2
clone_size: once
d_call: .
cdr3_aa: CASSYFRPDIGSYEQYF
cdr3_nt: TGTGCCAGCAGCTACTTTCGACCGGACATAGGGTCCTACGAGCAGTACTTC

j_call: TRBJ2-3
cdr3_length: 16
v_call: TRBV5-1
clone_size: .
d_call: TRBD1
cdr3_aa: CASSLSGTGDTDTQYF
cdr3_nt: TGCGCCAGCAGCTTGTCGGGGACAGGGGATACAGATACGCAGTATTTT

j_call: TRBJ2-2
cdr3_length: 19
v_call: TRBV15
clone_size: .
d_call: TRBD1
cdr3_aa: CATSSPFSDRGRSTGELFF
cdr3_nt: TGTGCCACCAGCAGTCCCTTTTCGGACAGGGGCCGTAGCACCGGGGAGCTGTTTTTT

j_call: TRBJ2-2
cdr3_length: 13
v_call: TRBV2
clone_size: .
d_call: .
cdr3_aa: CASSVEGAGELFF
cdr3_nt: TGTGCCAGCAGTGTTGAGGGCGCCGGGGAGCTGTTTTTT

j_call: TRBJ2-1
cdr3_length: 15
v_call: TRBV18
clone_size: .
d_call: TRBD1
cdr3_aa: CASSPRRRQGNEQFF
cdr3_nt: TGTGCCAGCTCACCACGAAGACGACAGGGGAATGAGCAGTTCTTC

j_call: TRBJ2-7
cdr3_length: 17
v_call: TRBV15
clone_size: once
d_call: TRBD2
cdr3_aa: CATSTTGTSGSAYEQYF
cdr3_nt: TGTGCCACCAGCACTACCGGGACTAGCGGGAGTGCTTACGAGCAGTACTTC

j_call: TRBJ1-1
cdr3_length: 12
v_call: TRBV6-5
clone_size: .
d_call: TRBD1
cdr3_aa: CASSRTGTEAFF
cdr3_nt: TGTGCCAGCAGTCGGACAGGTACTGAAGCTTTCTTT

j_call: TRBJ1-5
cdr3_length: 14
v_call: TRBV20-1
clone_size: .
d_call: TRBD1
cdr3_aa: CSASPGTGVQPQHF
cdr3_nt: TGCAGTGCTAGTCCCGGGACAGGGGTTCAGCCCCAGCATTTT

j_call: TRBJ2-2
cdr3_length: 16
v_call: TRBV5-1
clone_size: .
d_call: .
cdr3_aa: CASSLYQRTNTGELFF
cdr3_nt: TGCGCCAGCAGCTTGTACCAGCGCACGAACACCGGGGAGCTGTTTTTT

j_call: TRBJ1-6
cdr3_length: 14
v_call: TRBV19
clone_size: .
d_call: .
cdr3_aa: CASSIDSVNSPLHF
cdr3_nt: TGTGCCAGTAGTATCGACAGTGTTAATTCACCCCTCCACTTT

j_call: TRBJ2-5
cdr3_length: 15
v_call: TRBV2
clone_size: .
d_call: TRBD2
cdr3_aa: CASSGSRGERETQYF
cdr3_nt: TGTGCCAGCAGTGGGTCCCGGGGGGAAAGGGAGACCCAGTACTTC

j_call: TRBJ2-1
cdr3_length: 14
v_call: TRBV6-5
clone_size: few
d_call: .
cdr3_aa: CASSIRRGYNEQFF
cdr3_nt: TGTGCCAGCAGTATACGTCGGGGGTACAATGAGCAGTTCTTC

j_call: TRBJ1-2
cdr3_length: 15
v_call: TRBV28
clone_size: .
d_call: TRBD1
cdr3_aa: CASSLASGGHYGYTF
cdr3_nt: TGTGCCAGCAGTTTAGCTTCAGGGGGCCACTATGGCTACACCTTC

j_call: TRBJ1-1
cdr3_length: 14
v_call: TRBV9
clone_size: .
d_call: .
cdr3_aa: CASSPGGVRTEAFF
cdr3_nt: TGTGCCAGCTCCCCCGGCGGGGTGAGAACTGAAGCTTTCTTT

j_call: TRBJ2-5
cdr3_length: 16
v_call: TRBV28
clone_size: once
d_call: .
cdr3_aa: CASSPADSVGQETQYF
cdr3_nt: TGTGCCAGCAGTCCCGCCGACAGTGTCGGGCAAGAGACCCAGTACTTC